A single sample gave rise to the 2 T cell receptor beta chains below, sequenced in a study of cytomegalovirus exposure and HLA in healthy donors. TCRdb keeps only in-frame clones here, not all; method: immunoSEQ multiplex PCR. Among about 130,000 clones, approximately 84% were seen once, and the ten largest hold just under 30%. Input material: PBMCs. These receptor sequences come from a man younger than 40 in good health and CMV-seropositive.

This sequence joins TRBV19 and TRBJ1-5; 8 bases align to TRBD1. The trim removed 11 bases at V and 1 base at J, leaving 22 bases unmatched. CDR1 LNHDA and CDR2 SQIVND come from the germline V gene (reference sequence). The CDR3 totals 19 residues. CDR3 protein: CASSPRAGGALGSNQPQHF. The CDR3 region has the DNA TGTGCCTCCAGCCCCAGGGCAGGGGGCGCGTTAGGGAGCAATCAGCCCCAGCATTTT.

V gene TRBV2 combines with J gene TRBJ2-2; 7 positions agree with TRBD2. V shed 6 bases, J shed 6 bases, and the junction held 4 bases outside the gene matches. The CDR3 runs 13 residues. Germline-derived CDR1 and CDR2 are SNHLY and FYNNEI. The CDR3 here is CASRGLAAGELFF. CDR3 DNA: TGTGCCAGCAGGGGGCTAGCGGCCGGGGAGCTGTTTTTT.